This T cell receptor (beta chain) emerged from a study of shared clonotypes between healthy human individuals. Findings and caveats of the study: Across a handful of donors, naive CD4 shared around 5.1%, naive CD8 more than 3%, memory CD4 less than 2.5%, memory CD8 more than 0.35%.

A deep-level run was used for the assay. Sorted-subset replicate PCRs used 200 ng of genomic DNA. This amount corresponded to about 29,000 T cell genomes. In the original analysis: With immunoSEQ giving junction-only sequences and no quality scores, filtering differed. The data were produced by immunoSEQ multiplex PCR, yet TCRdb's version contains in-frame clones alone and is incomplete. For V, J and clone size, that table is used; D and trimming come from the DNA. The sample includes roughly 700,000 clones, about 92% of them seen just once. The CDR3 has 12 amino acids. CDR1 is MNHEY and CDR2 is SMNVEV in the germline V gene (reference sequence). Trimming removed 8 bases at V and 2 bases at J, with 8 bases between. Notes on this clone: Its antigen is not identified.

The source is a young man in good health. Some clones in this sample may be carry-over from other donors' samples. The V gene is TRBV27, the J gene TRBJ2-3; no clear D gene. The sequencing sample was made of memory CD8+ T cells from PBMCs. Stated subset: CD45RO+ cells pooled with CCR7-negative TemRA cells. The CDR3 protein is CASGLDTDTQYF. The CDR3 nucleotides read TGTGCCAGCGGTCTTGACACAGATACGCAGTATTTT.